The 25 T cell receptor beta chains reported below all come from one sample, sequenced in a study of cytomegalovirus exposure and HLA in healthy donors. Profiled with immunoSEQ multiplex PCR; TCRdb holds only in-frame clones, not every one. The sample includes approximately 150,000 clones, around 86% of them seen just once. Sequenced material: PBMCs. The receptors shown here come from a man between 18 and 35 years old in good health and CMV-seropositive.

The rearrangement uses TRBV9 and TRBJ2-2; possible D gene TRBD1, 6 bases. The length of the CDR3 is 13 residues. V lost 7 bases, J lost 6 bases, and 13 bases lay in between. The germline CDR1 and CDR2 sequences are SGDLS and YYNGEE. In DNA, the CDR3 is TGTGCCAGCCGCGACAGGTATGCCGGGGAGCTGTTTTTT. Translation gives CASRDRYAGELFF.

The chain joins TRBV28 to TRBJ2-7; D is perhaps TRBD1 (6 bases). CDR1 is MDHEN and CDR2 is SYDVKM in the germline V gene. This CDR3 has 16 amino acids. The V gene lost 5 bases and the J gene lost 5 bases, with 22 bases spanning the gap. CDR3 in amino acids: CASSPLSLTGAHEQYF. As DNA, the CDR3 is TGTGCCAGCAGTCCCCTAAGTCTGACAGGAGCCCACGAGCAGTACTTC.

There are a few counts of this clone. V usage is TRBV15 and J usage is TRBJ1-2, with unresolved D. CDR3 length: 13 amino acids. V was trimmed by 0 bases and J by 1 base, leaving 3 bases between them. Germline V lookup: CDR1 LNHNV, CDR2 YYDKDF (reference sequence). The CDR3 spells CATSRDRNYGYTF. The DNA for the CDR3 is TGTGCCACCAGCAGAGACCGTAACTATGGCTACACCTTC.

The table lists this clone with a few counts. V usage is TRBV7-2 and J usage is TRBJ1-5; possible D gene TRBD1, 6 bases. CDR3 size: 14 residues. Deletions cut 1 base from V and 4 bases from J, with 8 bases between. Germline V CDR1 and CDR2: SGHTA, FQGNSA. The CDR3 DNA follows: TGTGCCAGCAGCTTAGGGACAGTTAATCAGCCCCAGCATTTT. It yields the protein CASSLGTVNQPQHF.

The count of this clone is one. The CDR3 loop is CASSQSGGPGVKFF. The CDR3 nucleotides read TGCGCCAGCAGCCAAAGCGGCGGGCCAGGGGTTAAGTTCTTC. This chain joins TRBV4-1 and TRBJ2-1; perhaps TRBD1 as D (6 bases). V was clipped by 2 bases and J by 14 bases, with 19 bases between them. The CDR3 loop spans 14 amino acids. Germline CDR1 reads MGHRA; CDR2 reads YSYEKL.

The chain has TRBV5-6 and TRBJ2-7; D might be TRBD1 (6 bases). The CDR3 consists of 14 residues. In germline, CDR1 is SGHDT, CDR2 YYEEEE. V lost 6 bases and J lost 2, with 15 bases in between. The CDR3 DNA is TGTGCCAGCACCCGCGGACAGTCCCCCTACGAGCAGTACTTC. Its translation is CASTRGQSPYEQYF.

The chain links TRBV6-5 to TRBJ1-5; perhaps TRBD1 as D (5 bases). Trimming took 4 bases from V and 3 from J, leaving 10 bases between them. The CDR3 extends over 14 amino acids. CDR1 MNHEY and CDR2 SVGAGI come from the germline V gene. In nucleotides, the CDR3 is TGTGCCAGCAGTTCCGCCAGGGTCAATCAGCCCCAGCATTTT. Protein product: CASSSARVNQPQHF.

The V gene is TRBV9, the J gene TRBJ2-2; 10 bases fit TRBD2. J gave up 5 bases and V 4 bases, and 5 bases lay outside the gene matches. Germline CDR1 and CDR2: SGDLS and YYNGEE. This CDR3 is built from 15 residues. Here the CDR3 DNA reads TGTGCCAGCAGCCCTAGCGGGAGTCCGACCGGGGAGCTGTTTTTT. This codes for CASSPSGSPTGELFF.

V is TRBV4-2 and J is TRBJ2-3; 9 bases map to TRBD2. The CDR3 extends over 19 amino acids. Germline V gene data show CDR1 as LGHNA and CDR2 as YNFKEQ. J lost 5 bases, V lost 0 bases, and 15 bases had no gene match. CDR3 amino acids: CASSQDGLAGSAGRDTQYF. In DNA, the CDR3 is TGTGCCAGCAGCCAAGACGGCCTAGCGGGGTCTGCGGGGAGAGATACGCAGTATTTT.

J is TRBJ2-3 and V is TRBV4-3, with TRBD2 matching 8 bases. Looked up from germline, CDR1 is LGHNA and CDR2 is YSLEER. The CDR3 loop spans 20 amino acids. Trimming removed 0 bases from V and 0 bases from J; junction bases left unmatched: 14. The CDR3 loop reads CASSQDAPRTSGGSTDTQYF. The DNA for the CDR3 is TGCGCCAGCAGCCAAGATGCCCCCAGAACTAGCGGAGGAAGCACAGATACGCAGTATTTT.

This clone has just one count. The V call is TRBV19, the J call TRBJ1-5, with a possible D match to TRBD1 (5 bases). Per germline, CDR1 LNHDA and CDR2 SQIVND (reference sequence). V was clipped by 4 bases and J by 1 base, with 11 bases between them. This CDR3 has 15 residues. In DNA form, the CDR3 reads TGTGCCAGTAGTAATCGGCAGGGAAGCAATCAGCCCCAGCATTTT. This codes for CASSNRQGSNQPQHF.

This clone occurred a few times. This chain joins TRBV6-5 and TRBJ2-5; 10 bases align to TRBD2. V lost 4 bases, J lost 13 bases, and 12 bases stayed unmatched. The CDR3 extends over 14 amino acids. CDR1 MNHEY and CDR2 SVGAGI come from the germline V gene. The CDR3 sequence: CASSSGSGGAPVYF. The CDR3 DNA reads as TGTGCCAGCAGTTCCGGGAGCGGGGGGGCCCCTGTGTACTTC.

The rearrangement links TRBV7-9 to TRBJ1-2, with a tentative D call TRBD1 (5 bases). Deletions cut 5 bases from V and 3 bases from J, with 13 bases between. Germline lookup yields CDR1 SEHNR and CDR2 FQNEAQ (reference sequence). CDR3 length: 14 amino acids. This CDR3 is CASSRGVRYYGYTF. The CDR3 DNA sequence: TGTGCCAGCAGCCGGGGGGTACGGTACTATGGCTACACCTTC.

The genes are TRBV11-2 and TRBJ2-1; D gene unclear. The germline V gene has CDR1 SGHAT and CDR2 FQNNGV. V was pared by 6 bases and J by 6 bases, with 15 bases between. The CDR3 totals 14 residues. The CDR3 loop reads CASSSYDSTNEQFF. In DNA form, the CDR3 reads TGTGCCAGCAGTTCCTACGATTCCACCAATGAGCAGTTCTTC.

This rearrangement joins TRBV14 to TRBJ2-5, with D possibly matching TRBD2 (5 bases). The CDR3 contains 13 residues. The V end lost 4 bases, the J end lost 5 bases, and 11 bases lay between the germline ends. Per the germline V gene, CDR1 is SGHDN and CDR2 is FVKESK. The CDR3 region has the DNA TGTGCCAGCAGCCCATCGTCGGGGGAGACCCAGTACTTC. It yields the protein CASSPSSGETQYF.

V is TRBV9 and J is TRBJ2-7; 8 nucleotides align to TRBD1. J lost 3 bases, V lost 7 bases, and 15 bases had no gene match. This CDR3 spans 16 amino acids. Per germline, CDR1 SGDLS and CDR2 YYNGEE. The CDR3 is CASSSNPRDRIYEQYF. CDR3 bases: TGTGCCAGCTCGTCAAACCCCCGGGACAGGATCTACGAGCAGTACTTC.

The rearrangement uses TRBV6-5 and TRBJ2-1, with TRBD1 matching 10 bases. The CDR3 is made up of 15 amino acids. The ends lost 0 bases at V and 8 bases at J; junction bases unmatched: 4. CDR1 and CDR2 (germline): MNHEY, SVGAGI. The CDR3 sequence: CASSYSGQGSHEQFF. The CDR3 region has the DNA TGTGCCAGCAGTTACTCGGGACAGGGGTCCCATGAGCAGTTCTTC.

The chain couples TRBV14 to TRBJ2-3; 10 bases map to TRBD1. V lost 1 base and J lost 3; bases outside the gene matches: 10. In germline, CDR1 is SGHDN, CDR2 FVKESK. The CDR3 covers 18 residues. The CDR3 region has the DNA TGTGCCAGCAGCCAAGCCCCCGGACAGGGGGAAGGGACAGATACGCAGTATTTT. This codes for CASSQAPGQGEGTDTQYF.

The chain links TRBV6-5 to TRBJ1-5; 8 bases map to TRBD1. The CDR3 consists of 14 residues. Germline CDR1 reads MNHEY; CDR2 reads SVGAGI. The V gene end was trimmed by 4 bases and the J gene end by 8 bases; junction bases not matched to a gene: 7. The CDR3 DNA is TGTGCCAGCAGTTCCGGACAGGGATCGAAGCCCCAGCATTTT. Amino acid sequence: CASSSGQGSKPQHF.

V is TRBV10-3 and J is TRBJ2-7, with TRBD1 matching over 8 bases. This CDR3 comprises 14 residues. V was pared by 9 bases and J by 2 bases, with 9 bases of the junction left unmatched. Germline loops: CDR1 ENHRY, CDR2 SYGVKD. The CDR3 DNA sequence: TGTGCCATAACGGCGACAGGGGCGACCTACGAGCAGTACTTC. Its protein is CAITATGATYEQYF.

This clone turned up a few times. Additional DNA sequences in this sample encode the identical CDR3. The chain recombines TRBV7-9 with TRBJ1-1; D not resolved. Trimming took off 4 bases at V and 1 base at J, with 7 bases between the two ends. CDR3 length: 13 residues. Per germline, CDR1 SEHNR and CDR2 FQNEAQ (reference sequence). CDR3 sequence reads: CASSSPGNTEAFF. The CDR3 DNA follows: TGTGCCAGCAGCTCTCCGGGGAACACTGAAGCTTTCTTT.

V and J are TRBV4-2 and TRBJ2-7; the match to TRBD2 covers 7 bases. Germline V gives CDR1 LGHNA, CDR2 YNFKEQ. CDR3 length equals 15 residues. V dropped 2 bases and J dropped 7; count of bases not matched to a gene: 11. The CDR3 is CASSQMGGVSGEQYF. The CDR3 region has the DNA TGTGCCAGCAGCCAAATGGGGGGGGTTTCGGGAGAGCAGTACTTC.

Here the CDR3 reads CASGLPGLAVNTGELFF. CDR3 bases: TGTGCCAGCGGCCTACCGGGTCTAGCGGTGAACACCGGGGAGCTGTTTTTT. The chain recombines TRBV27 with TRBJ2-2; 7 bases agree with TRBD2. V trimming: 8 bases; J trimming: 1 base; junction bases outside the gene matches: 13. This CDR3 contains 17 residues. Germline assignment: CDR1 MNHEY and CDR2 SMNVEV (reference sequence).

This clone was picked up one time. The sample contains more than one DNA sequence encoding this CDR3. V is TRBV11-2 and J is TRBJ2-7; 8 bases are shared with TRBD1. V lost 3 bases and J lost 3; bases outside the gene matches: 4. In germline, CDR1 is SGHAT, CDR2 FQNNGV. This CDR3 comprises 14 residues. CDR3 sequence reads: CASSFGQGGYEQYF. CDR3 DNA sequence: TGTGCCAGCAGCTTCGGACAGGGAGGCTACGAGCAGTACTTC.

The chain is built from TRBV27 and TRBJ2-3; TRBD2 matches at 16 bases. V lost 2 bases, J lost 4 bases, and 15 bases stayed unmatched. Germline values: CDR1 MNHEY, CDR2 SMNVEV (reference sequence). The CDR3 covers 21 residues. The chain's CDR3 is CASSLPPGLAGGPGAPDTQYF. DNA for the CDR3: TGTGCCAGCAGTTTACCGCCGGGACTAGCGGGAGGGCCGGGGGCCCCAGATACGCAGTATTTT.